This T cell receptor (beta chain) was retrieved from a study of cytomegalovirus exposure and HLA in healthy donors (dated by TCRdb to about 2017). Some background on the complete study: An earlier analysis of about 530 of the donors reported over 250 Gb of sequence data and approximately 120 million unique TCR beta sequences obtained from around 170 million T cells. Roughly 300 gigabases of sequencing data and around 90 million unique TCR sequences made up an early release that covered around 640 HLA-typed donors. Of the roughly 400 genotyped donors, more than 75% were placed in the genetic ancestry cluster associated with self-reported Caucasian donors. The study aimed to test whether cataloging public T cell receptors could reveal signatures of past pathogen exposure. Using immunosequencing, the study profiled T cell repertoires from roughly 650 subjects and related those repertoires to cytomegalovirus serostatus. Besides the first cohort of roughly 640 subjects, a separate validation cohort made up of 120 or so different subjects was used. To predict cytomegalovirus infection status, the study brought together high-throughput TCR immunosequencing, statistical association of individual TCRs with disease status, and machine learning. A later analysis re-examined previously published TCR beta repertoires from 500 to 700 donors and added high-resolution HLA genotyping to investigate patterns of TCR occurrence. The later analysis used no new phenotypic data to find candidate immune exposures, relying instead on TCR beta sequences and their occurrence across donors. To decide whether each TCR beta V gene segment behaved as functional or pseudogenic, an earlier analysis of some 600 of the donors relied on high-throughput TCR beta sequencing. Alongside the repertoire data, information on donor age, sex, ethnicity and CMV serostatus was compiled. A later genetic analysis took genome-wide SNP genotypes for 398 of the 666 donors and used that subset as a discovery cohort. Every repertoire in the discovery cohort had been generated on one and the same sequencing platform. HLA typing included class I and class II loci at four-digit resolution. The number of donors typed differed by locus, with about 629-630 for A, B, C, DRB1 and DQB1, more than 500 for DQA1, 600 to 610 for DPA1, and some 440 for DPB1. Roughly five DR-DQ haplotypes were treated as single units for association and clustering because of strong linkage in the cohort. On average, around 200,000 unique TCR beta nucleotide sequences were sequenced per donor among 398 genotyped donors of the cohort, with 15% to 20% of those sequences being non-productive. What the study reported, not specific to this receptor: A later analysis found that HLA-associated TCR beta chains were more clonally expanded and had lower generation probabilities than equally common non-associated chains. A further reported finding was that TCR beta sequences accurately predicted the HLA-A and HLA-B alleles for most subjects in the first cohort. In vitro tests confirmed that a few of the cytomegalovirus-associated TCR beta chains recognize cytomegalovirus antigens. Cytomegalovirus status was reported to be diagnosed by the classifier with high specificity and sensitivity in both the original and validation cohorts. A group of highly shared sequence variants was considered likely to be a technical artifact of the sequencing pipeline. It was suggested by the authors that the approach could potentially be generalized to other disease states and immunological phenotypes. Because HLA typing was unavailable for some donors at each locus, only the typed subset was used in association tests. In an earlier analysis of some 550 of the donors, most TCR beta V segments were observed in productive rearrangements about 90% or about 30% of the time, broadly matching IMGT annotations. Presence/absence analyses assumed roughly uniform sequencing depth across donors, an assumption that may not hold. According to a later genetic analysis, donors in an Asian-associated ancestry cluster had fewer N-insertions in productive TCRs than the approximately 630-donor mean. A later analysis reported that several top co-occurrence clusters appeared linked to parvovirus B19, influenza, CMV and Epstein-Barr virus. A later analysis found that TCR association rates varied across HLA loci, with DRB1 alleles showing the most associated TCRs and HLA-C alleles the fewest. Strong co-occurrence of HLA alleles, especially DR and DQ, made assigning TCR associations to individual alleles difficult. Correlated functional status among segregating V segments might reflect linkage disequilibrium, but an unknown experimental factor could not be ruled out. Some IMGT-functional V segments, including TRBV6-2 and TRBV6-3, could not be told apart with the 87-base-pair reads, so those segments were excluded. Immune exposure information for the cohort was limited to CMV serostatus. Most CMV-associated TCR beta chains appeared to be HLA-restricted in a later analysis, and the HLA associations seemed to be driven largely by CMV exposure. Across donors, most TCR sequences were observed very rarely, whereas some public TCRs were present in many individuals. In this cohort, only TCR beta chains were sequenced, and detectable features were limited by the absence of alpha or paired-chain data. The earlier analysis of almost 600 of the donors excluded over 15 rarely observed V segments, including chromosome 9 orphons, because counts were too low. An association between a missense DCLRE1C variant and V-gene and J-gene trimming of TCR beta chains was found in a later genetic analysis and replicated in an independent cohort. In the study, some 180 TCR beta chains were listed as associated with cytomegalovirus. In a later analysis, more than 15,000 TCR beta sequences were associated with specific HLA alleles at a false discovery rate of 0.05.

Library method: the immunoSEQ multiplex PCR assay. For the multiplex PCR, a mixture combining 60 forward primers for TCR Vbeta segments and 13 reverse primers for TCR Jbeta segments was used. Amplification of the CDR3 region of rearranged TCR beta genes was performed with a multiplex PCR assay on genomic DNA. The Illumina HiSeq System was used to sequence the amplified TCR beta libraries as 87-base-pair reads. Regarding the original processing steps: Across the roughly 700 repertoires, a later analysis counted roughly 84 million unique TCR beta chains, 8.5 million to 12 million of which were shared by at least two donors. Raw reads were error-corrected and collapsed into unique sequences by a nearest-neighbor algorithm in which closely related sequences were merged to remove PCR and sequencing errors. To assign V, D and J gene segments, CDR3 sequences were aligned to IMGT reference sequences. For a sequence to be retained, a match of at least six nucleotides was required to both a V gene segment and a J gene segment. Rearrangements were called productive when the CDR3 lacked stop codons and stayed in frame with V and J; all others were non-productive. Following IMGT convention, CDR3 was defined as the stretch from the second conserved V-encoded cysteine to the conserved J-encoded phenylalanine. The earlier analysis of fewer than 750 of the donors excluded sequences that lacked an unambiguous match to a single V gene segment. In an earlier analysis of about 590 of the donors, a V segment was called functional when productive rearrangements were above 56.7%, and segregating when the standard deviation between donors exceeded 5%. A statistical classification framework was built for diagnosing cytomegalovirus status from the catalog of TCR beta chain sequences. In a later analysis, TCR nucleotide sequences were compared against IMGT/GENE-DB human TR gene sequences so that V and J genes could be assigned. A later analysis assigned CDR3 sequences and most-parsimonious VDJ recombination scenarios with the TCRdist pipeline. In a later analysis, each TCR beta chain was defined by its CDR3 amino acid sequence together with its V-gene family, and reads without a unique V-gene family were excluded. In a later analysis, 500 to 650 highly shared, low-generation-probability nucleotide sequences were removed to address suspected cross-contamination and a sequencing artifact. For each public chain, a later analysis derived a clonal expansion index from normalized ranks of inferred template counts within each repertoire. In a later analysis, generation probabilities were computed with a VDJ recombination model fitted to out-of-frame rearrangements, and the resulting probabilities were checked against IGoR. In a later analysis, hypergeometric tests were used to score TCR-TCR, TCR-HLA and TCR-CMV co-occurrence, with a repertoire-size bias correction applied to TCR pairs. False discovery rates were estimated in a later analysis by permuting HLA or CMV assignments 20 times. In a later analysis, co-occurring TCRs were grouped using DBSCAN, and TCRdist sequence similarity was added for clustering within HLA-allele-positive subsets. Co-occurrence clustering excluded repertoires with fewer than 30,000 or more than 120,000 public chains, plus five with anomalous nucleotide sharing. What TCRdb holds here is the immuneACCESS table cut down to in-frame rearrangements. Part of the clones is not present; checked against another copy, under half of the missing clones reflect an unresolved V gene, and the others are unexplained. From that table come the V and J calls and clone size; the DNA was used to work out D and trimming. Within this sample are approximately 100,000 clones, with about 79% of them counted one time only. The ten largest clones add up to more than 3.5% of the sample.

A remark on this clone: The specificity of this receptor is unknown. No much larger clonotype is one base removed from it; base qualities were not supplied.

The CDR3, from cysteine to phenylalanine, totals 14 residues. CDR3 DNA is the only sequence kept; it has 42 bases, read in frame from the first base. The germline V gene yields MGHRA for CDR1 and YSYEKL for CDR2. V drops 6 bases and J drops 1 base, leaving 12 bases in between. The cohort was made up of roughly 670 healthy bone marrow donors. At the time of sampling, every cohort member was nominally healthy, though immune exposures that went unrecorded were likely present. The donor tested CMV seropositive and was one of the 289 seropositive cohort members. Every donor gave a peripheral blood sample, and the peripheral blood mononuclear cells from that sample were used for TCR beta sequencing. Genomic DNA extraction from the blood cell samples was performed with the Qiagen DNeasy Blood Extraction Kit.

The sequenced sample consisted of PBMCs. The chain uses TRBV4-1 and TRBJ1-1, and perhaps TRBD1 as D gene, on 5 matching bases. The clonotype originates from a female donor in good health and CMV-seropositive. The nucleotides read TGCGCCAGCAGTCGTTTAACAGGGAACACTGAAGCTTTCTTT. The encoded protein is CASSRLTGNTEAFF.